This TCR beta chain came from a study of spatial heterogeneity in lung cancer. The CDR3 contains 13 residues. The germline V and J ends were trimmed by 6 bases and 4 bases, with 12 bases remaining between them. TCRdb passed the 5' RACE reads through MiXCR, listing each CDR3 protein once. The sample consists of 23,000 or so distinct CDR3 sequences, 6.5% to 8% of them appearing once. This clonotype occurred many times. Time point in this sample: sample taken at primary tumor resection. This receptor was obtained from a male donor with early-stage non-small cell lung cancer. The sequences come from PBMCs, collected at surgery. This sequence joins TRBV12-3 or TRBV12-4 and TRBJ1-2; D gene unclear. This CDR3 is CASSSSSVYGYTF. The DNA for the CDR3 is TGTGCCAGCAGCTCCAGCTCGGTCTATGGCTACACCTTC.